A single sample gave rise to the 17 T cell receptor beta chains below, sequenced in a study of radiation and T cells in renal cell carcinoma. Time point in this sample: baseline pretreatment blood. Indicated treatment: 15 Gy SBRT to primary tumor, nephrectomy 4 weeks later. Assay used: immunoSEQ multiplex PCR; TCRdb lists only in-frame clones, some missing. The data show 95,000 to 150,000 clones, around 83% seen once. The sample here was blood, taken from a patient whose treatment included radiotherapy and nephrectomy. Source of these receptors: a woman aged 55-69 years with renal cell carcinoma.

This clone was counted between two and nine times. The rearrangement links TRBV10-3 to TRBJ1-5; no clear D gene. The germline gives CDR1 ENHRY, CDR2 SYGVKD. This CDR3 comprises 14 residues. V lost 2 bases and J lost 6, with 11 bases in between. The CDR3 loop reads CAISEGGGSQPQHF. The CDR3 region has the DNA TGTGCCATCAGTGAGGGCGGAGGGAGTCAGCCCCAGCATTTT.

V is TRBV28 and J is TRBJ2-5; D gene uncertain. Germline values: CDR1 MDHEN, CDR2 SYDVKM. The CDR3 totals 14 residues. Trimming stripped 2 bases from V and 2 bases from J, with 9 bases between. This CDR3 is CASSLIAGQETQYF. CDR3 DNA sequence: TGTGCCAGCAGTTTAATCGCCGGACAAGAGACCCAGTACTTC. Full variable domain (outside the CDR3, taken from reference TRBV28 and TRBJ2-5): DVKVTQSSRYLVKRTGEKVFLECVQDMDHENMFWYRQDPGLGLRLIYFSYDVKMKEKGDIPEGYSVSREKKERFSLILESASTNQTSMYLCASSLIAGQETQYFGPGTRLLVL.

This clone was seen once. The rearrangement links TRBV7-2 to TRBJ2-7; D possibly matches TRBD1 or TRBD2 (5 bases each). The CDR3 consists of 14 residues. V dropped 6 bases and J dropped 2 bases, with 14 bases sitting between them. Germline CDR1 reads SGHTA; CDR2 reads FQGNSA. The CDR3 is CASRFGGDTYEQYF. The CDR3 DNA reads TGTGCCAGCAGGTTTGGGGGAGATACCTACGAGCAGTACTTC.

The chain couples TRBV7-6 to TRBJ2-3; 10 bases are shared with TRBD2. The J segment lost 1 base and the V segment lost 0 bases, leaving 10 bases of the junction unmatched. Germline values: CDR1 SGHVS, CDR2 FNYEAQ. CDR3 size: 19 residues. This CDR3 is CASSLARASGGVGTDTQYF. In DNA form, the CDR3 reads TGTGCCAGCAGCTTAGCGCGTGCTAGCGGGGGCGTTGGCACAGATACGCAGTATTTT. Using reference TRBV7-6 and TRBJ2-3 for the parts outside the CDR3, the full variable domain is GAGVSQSPRYKVTKRGQDVALRCDPISGHVSLYWYRQALGQGPEFLTYFNYEAQQDKSGLPNDRFSAERPEGSISTLTIQRTEQRDSAMYRCASSLARASGGVGTDTQYFGPGTRLTVL.

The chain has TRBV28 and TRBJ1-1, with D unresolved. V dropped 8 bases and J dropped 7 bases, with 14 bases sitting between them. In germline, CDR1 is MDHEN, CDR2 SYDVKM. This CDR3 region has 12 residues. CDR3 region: CASEDFGDEAFF. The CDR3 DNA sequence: TGTGCCAGCGAGGATTTCGGCGATGAAGCTTTCTTT.

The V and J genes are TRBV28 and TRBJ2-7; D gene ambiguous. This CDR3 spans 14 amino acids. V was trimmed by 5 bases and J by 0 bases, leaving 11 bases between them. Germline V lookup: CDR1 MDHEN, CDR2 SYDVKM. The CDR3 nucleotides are TGTGCCAGCAGTCCTACGGACGGCTCCTACGAGCAGTACTTC. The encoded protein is CASSPTDGSYEQYF.

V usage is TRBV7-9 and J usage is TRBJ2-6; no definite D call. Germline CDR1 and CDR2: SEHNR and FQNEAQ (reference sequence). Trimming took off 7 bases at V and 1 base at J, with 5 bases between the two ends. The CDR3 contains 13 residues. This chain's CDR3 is CASTVSGANVLTF. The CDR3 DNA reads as TGTGCCAGCACCGTATCTGGGGCCAACGTCCTGACTTTC. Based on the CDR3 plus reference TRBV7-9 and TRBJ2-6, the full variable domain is DTGVSQNPRHKITKRGQNVTFRCDPISEHNRLYWYRQTLGQGPEFLTYFQNEAQLEKSRLLSDRFSAERPKGSFSTLEIQRTEQGDSAMYLCASTVSGANVLTFGAGSRLTVL.

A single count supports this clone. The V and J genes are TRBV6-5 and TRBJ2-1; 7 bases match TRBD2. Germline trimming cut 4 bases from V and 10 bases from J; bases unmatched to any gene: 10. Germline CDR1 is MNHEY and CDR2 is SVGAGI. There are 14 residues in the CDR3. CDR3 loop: CASSSSGVPPEQFF. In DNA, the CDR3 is TGTGCCAGCAGTTCTAGCGGAGTCCCCCCGGAGCAGTTCTTC.

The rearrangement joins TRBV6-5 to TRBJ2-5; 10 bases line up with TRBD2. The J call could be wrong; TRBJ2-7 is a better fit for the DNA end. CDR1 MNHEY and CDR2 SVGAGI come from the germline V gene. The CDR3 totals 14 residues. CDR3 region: CASSYGLAAYEQYF. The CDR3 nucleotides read TGTGCCAGCAGTTACGGACTAGCGGCCTACGAGCAGTACTTC.

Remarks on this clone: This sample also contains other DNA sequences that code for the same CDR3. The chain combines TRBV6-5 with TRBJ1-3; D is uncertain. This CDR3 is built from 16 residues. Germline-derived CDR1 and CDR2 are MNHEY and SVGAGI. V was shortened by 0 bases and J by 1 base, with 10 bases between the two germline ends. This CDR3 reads CASSYSMGSSGNTIYF. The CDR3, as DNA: TGTGCCAGCAGTTACTCGATGGGGTCTTCTGGAAACACCATATATTTT.

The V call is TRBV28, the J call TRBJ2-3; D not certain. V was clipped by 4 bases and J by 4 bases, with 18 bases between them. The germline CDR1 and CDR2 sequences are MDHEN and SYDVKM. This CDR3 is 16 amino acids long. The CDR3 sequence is CASSSFKLRPADTQYF. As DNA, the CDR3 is TGTGCCAGCAGTTCATTTAAACTCCGTCCAGCAGATACGCAGTATTTT.

Here the CDR3 DNA reads TGTGCCAGCAGTCCCCAAGACAGGGACTCACCCCTCCACTTT. Its protein is CASSPQDRDSPLHF. This chain connects TRBV6-6 to TRBJ1-6; 7 bases match TRBD1. With 5 bases clipped from V and 10 bases from J, the junction kept 8 bases outside the gene matches. CDR1 and CDR2 (germline): MNHNY, SVGAGI (reference sequence). The CDR3 has 14 amino acids.

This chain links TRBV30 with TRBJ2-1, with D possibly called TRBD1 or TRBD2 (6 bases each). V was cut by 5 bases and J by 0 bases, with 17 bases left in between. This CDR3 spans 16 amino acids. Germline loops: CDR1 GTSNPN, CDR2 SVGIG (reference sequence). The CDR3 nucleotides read TGTGCCTGGGGAGGGGGAGCGGTATCCTCCTACAATGAGCAGTTCTTC. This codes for CAWGGGAVSSYNEQFF.

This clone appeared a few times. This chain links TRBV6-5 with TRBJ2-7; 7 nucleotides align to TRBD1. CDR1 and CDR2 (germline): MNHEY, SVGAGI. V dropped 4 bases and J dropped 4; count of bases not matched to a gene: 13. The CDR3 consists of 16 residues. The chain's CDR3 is CASSFDGQALGYEQYF. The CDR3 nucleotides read TGTGCCAGCAGTTTCGACGGACAGGCCCTCGGATACGAGCAGTACTTC.

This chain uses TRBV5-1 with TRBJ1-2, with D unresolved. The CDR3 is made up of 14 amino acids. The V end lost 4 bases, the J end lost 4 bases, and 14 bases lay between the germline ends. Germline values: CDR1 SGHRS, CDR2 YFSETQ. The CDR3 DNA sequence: TGCGCCAGCAGCCTCCAGGACGGCGCCTATGGCTACACCTTC. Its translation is CASSLQDGAYGYTF.

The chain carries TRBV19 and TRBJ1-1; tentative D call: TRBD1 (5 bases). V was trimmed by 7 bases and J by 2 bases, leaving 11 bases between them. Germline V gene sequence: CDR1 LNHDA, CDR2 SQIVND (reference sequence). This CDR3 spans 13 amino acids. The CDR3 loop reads CASKGLTNTEAFF. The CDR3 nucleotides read TGTGCCAGTAAGGGGCTTACTAACACTGAAGCTTTCTTT.

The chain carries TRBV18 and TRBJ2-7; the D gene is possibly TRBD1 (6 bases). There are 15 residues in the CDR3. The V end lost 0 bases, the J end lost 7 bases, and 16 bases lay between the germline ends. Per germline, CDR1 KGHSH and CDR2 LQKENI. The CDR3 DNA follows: TGTGCCAGCTCACCACCGGGCCAGGGGAAAGAAGAGCAGTACTTC. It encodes CASSPPGQGKEEQYF.